This T cell receptor beta chain was found in a study of post-analysis software for immune sequencing data. Across the study: Clinical courses comprised relapsing-remitting, secondary progressive and progressive-relapsing multiple sclerosis.

General observations from the study: A significant reduction in normalized Chao1 diversity was observed in multiple sclerosis patients versus controls. When the samples were clustered directly with F measure, those that had been prepared in the same batch showed strong co-clustering. Four to six TRBV segments appeared more often in patients than in controls, and TRBV5-6, TRBV5-1 and TRBV20-1 were among these.

This clonotype was seen more than once but under ten times. What it binds is not known. Incorporated into the TCR beta cDNA libraries were unique molecular identifiers, which served to reduce PCR and sequencing biases. Researchers reported roughly 0.5 million cDNA molecules coming from roughly 0.93 to 9.6 million T cells. TCRdb redid the calling of the PCR reads with MiXCR, one entry per CDR3 protein. The sample consists of roughly 180,000 distinct CDR3 sequences, approximately 31% of them appearing once. The CDR3 runs 16 residues. Germline CDR1 is MNHEY and CDR2 is SVGEGT. Trimming shortened V by 9 bases and J by 0 bases, and 21 bases separated the two germline ends.

The chain uses TRBV6-2 or TRBV6-3 and TRBJ2-7; a weak D match, TRBD1 (6 bases). The source of this sequence is a girl aged 5-17 years with multiple sclerosis. The sequencing input was blood. Here the CDR3 reads CASRGVGQPNSYEQYF. DNA of the CDR3: TGTGCCAGTAGGGGTGTTGGACAGCCAAACTCCTACGAGCAGTACTTC.